The clone carrying this T cell receptor beta chain was seen a handful of times. Its antigen is not known. This entry comes from a study of monozygotic twins with cystic fibrosis. Broader study findings: Monozygotic CF twin pairs shared significantly more nucleotide-identical clonotypes than unrelated CF individuals did. Co-twins had the most similar V usage for 13 of 16 pairs, J for 8.

Germline V CDR1 and CDR2: LGHNA, YNFKEQ. V dropped 0 bases and J dropped 4 bases, with 7 bases sitting between them. This CDR3 region has 15 residues. TCRdb's table, derived via immunoSEQ multiplex PCR, lists solely in-frame clones and lacks some. The sample lists about 14,000 clones; around 83% were seen once. V gene TRBV4-2 combines with J gene TRBJ2-6; D tentatively fits TRBD1 or TRBD2 (5 bases each). The origin of this receptor is a boy aged 5-17 years with cystic fibrosis. The sample was blood. Here the CDR3 DNA reads TGTGCCAGCAGCCAAGAAGGGGACGGGGCCAACGTCCTGACTTTC. It yields the protein CASSQEGDGANVLTF.